This record looks at one T cell receptor beta chain sequence and its context. As yet, its antigen is unknown. This sample is part of a study of blood T cells in healthy people across ages. Points from the study as a whole: Possibly, changes in expanded clonotypes were confounded because donor CMV status was unknown.

Through a sample-barcoded 5' primer and a J-beta primer mix, a second PCR was run for roughly 6 to 11 cycles. TCRdb re-called the 5' RACE reads with MiXCR, one entry per CDR3 protein. This table holds hundreds of thousands of distinct CDR3 sequences, about 56% found once. The CDR3 spans 15 residues. V lost 0 bases and J lost 2, with 10 bases in between. Per the germline V gene, CDR1 is SGHRS and CDR2 is YFSETQ. Those donating, healthy Caucasian individuals from Russia, were aged roughly 6 to 90. This receptor was obtained from a man aged 35-49 years in good health. Sequencing was performed on blood. V is TRBV5-1 and J is TRBJ2-3; no reliable D call. The CDR3 nucleotides are TGCGCCAGCAGCTTGGATAGGCCCGACACAGATACGCAGTATTTT. Translating gives CASSLDRPDTDTQYF.